One sample yielded the 22 T cell receptor beta chains listed below, sequenced in a study of blood T cell repertoires in COVID-19. Here immunoSEQ multiplex PCR was the method, and the copy in TCRdb shows in-frame clones only, minus some. The sample records tens of thousands of clones, more than 70% being singletons. Sequenced: peripheral blood. These receptors originate from a man in his sixties with acute or convalescent COVID-19.

This chain connects TRBV4-1 to TRBJ2-5, with D possibly matching TRBD2 (7 bases). Trimming pared 2 bases from V and 5 bases from J, leaving 24 bases between. This CDR3 contains 18 residues. The germline V gene encodes CDR1 MGHRA and CDR2 YSYEKL. CDR3 sequence: CASSQKDAPSGGRETQYF. The CDR3 nucleotides read TGCGCCAGCAGCCAAAAAGATGCCCCATCGGGGGGCCGGGAGACCCAGTACTTC.

The rearrangement joins TRBV28 to TRBJ2-5; 8 bases are shared with TRBD1. CDR1 MDHEN and CDR2 SYDVKM come from the germline V gene. The CDR3 has 15 amino acids. Trimming removed 6 bases from V and 1 base from J; junction bases left unmatched: 7. The CDR3 protein is CASSGGQVLQETQYF. The CDR3 DNA sequence: TGTGCCAGCAGCGGGGGACAGGTCCTCCAAGAGACCCAGTACTTC.

V and J are TRBV12-5 and TRBJ1-3; D might be TRBD1 (6 bases). Looked up from germline, CDR1 is LGHNT and CDR2 is FRNRAP. The CDR3 has 16 residues. V lost 7 bases and J 2 bases, leaving 18 bases between the germline ends. Here the CDR3 DNA reads TGTGCTAGTGTCCTGGGGGGGGCCTTAACTGGAAACACCATATATTTT. Amino acid sequence: CASVLGGALTGNTIYF.

The gene calls are TRBV29-1 and TRBJ2-1; 9 positions agree with TRBD1. This CDR3 spans 14 amino acids. Losses at the gene ends were 5 bases for V and 7 bases for J; bases not matched to a gene: 9. CDR1 is SQVTM, CDR2 ANQGSEA, per germline. In nucleotides, the CDR3 is TGCAGCGTTACCGACAGGGGGACGGGGAATGAGCAGTTCTTC. The encoded protein is CSVTDRGTGNEQFF.

The CDR3: CASSIRGQRYEQYF. The CDR3 region has the DNA TGTGCCAGTAGTATCAGAGGACAGCGTTACGAGCAGTACTTC. The chain uses TRBV19 and TRBJ2-7, with a possible D match to TRBD1 (6 bases). Germline-derived CDR1 and CDR2 are LNHDA and SQIVND (reference sequence). The CDR3 is made up of 14 amino acids. Trimming cost V 3 bases and J 4 bases, with 13 bases left between them. The full variable domain, its missing parts supplied by reference TRBV19 and TRBJ2-7, is DGGITQSPKYLFRKEGQNVTLSCEQNLNHDAMYWYRQDPGQGLRLIYYSQIVNDFQKGDIAEGYSVSREKKESFPLTVTSAQKNPTAFYLCASSIRGQRYEQYFGPGTRLTVT.

The chain couples TRBV19 to TRBJ1-5; D call uncertain. The CDR3 length is 17 residues. The germline V gene encodes CDR1 LNHDA and CDR2 SQIVND (reference sequence). The V and J ends lost 0 bases and 2 bases respectively, with 14 bases between them. The CDR3 DNA reads TGTGCCAGTAGTATAGATCAGTATGATAGCGGCAATCAGCCCCAGCATTTT. Translated: CASSIDQYDSGNQPQHF.

This chain connects TRBV19 to TRBJ2-3; 7 nucleotides match TRBD1. Trimming took 5 bases from V and 2 from J; bases not matched to a gene: 7. Looked up from germline, CDR1 is LNHDA and CDR2 is SQIVND (reference sequence). The CDR3 is made up of 15 amino acids. CDR3 sequence: CASSVGTELTDTQYF. The CDR3 region has the DNA TGTGCCAGTAGTGTCGGGACAGAGCTCACAGATACGCAGTATTTT. Together with reference TRBV19 and TRBJ2-3, the CDR3 gives the full variable domain: DGGITQSPKYLFRKEGQNVTLSCEQNLNHDAMYWYRQDPGQGLRLIYYSQIVNDFQKGDIAEGYSVSREKKESFPLTVTSAQKNPTAFYLCASSVGTELTDTQYFGPGTRLTVL.

The chain employs TRBV27 and TRBJ1-5, with 8 bases aligning to TRBD1. V shed 2 bases, J shed 1 base, and the junction held 1 base outside the gene matches. CDR1 and CDR2 from the germline V gene are MNHEY and SMNVEV (reference sequence). The CDR3 loop spans 15 amino acids. CDR3 loop: CASSLGQGSNQPQHF. The CDR3 DNA reads as TGTGCCAGCAGTTTAGGACAGGGAAGCAATCAGCCCCAGCATTTT.

The gene calls are TRBV25-1 and TRBJ2-1; weak D call: TRBD1 (6 bases). CDR1 MGHDK and CDR2 SYGVNS come from the germline V gene. The CDR3 consists of 14 residues. V lost 4 bases and J lost 5, with 12 bases in between. CDR3 DNA: TGTGCCAGCAGTGTAACTCAGGGGAACAATGAGCAGTTCTTC. It codes for CASSVTQGNNEQFF.

The chain carries TRBV28 and TRBJ1-2, with D perhaps TRBD1 (6 bases). The germline V gene has CDR1 MDHEN and CDR2 SYDVKM. V was pared by 2 bases and J by 4 bases, with 11 bases between. The CDR3 extends over 14 amino acids. The CDR3 bases are TGTGCCAGCAGTTTAGGTCTCAGGGGCTATGGCTACACCTTC. It is translated as CASSLGLRGYGYTF.

The chain carries TRBV18 and TRBJ2-3; 11 bases align to TRBD2. With V trimmed by 3 bases and J by 1 base, 3 bases remained unmatched. Germline-derived CDR1 and CDR2 are KGHSH and LQKENI. The CDR3 spans 16 residues. The DNA for the CDR3 is TGTGCCAGCTCACCCATTAGCGGGGGGGGCACAGATACGCAGTATTTT. As protein: CASSPISGGGTDTQYF.

This clone is a singleton in its sample. This chain connects TRBV2 to TRBJ2-5; 9 nucleotides agree with TRBD2. Germline CDR1 SNHLY, CDR2 FYNNEI. This CDR3 is built from 14 residues. With V trimmed by 8 bases and J by 5 bases, 9 bases remained unmatched. The CDR3 is CASAARGGRETQYF. For the CDR3, the DNA is TGTGCCAGCGCGGCGCGGGGGGGCCGGGAGACCCAGTACTTC.

The V call is TRBV7-8, the J call TRBJ2-3; TRBD1 matches 8 bases. This CDR3 is built from 16 residues. After removal of 0 bases from V and 0 bases from J, the junction contained 2 bases not matched to a gene. Germline CDR1 and CDR2: SGHVS and FQNEAQ. CDR3 nucleotides: TGTGCCAGCAGCTTAGCGTGGACAGGGAGCACAGATACGCAGTATTTT. Its translation is CASSLAWTGSTDTQYF.

The rearrangement uses TRBV24-1 and TRBJ2-7; D gene uncertain. The germline V gene has CDR1 KGHDR and CDR2 SFDVKD. CDR3 length equals 12 residues. V was pared by 5 bases and J by 0 bases, with 4 bases between. This chain's CDR3 is CATSAGSYEQYF. In DNA, the CDR3 is TGTGCCACCAGTGCAGGCTCCTACGAGCAGTACTTC.

The chain joins TRBV6-6 to TRBJ1-2; D possibly corresponds to TRBD1 (5 bases). V lost 2 bases to trimming and J lost 4 bases, with 11 bases between them. CDR3 length: 14 amino acids. CDR1 MNHNY and CDR2 SVGAGI come from the germline V gene (reference sequence). The CDR3 sequence: CASSYAQGGYGYTF. CDR3 in DNA: TGTGCCAGCAGTTACGCCCAGGGTGGCTATGGCTACACCTTC.

For the CDR3, the DNA is TGTGCCATCAGTGAGGGGACTATCCCTTCGGAGACCCAGTACTTC. Its translation is CAISEGTIPSETQYF. The chain uses TRBV10-3 and TRBJ2-5, with 7 bases that match TRBD2. J lost 5 bases, V lost 2 bases, and 8 bases had no gene match. The CDR3 length is 15 residues. Per the germline V gene, CDR1 is ENHRY and CDR2 is SYGVKD.

The chain is built from TRBV12-5 and TRBJ2-1; D is perhaps TRBD1 (5 bases). CDR3 length equals 13 residues. Germline-derived CDR1 and CDR2 are LGHNT and FRNRAP. The V and J ends lost 6 bases and 4 bases respectively, with 10 bases between them. The CDR3 DNA sequence: TGTGCTAGTGGCTGGGGCCTGTACAATGAGCAGTTCTTC. Translated: CASGWGLYNEQFF.

V and J are TRBV7-6 and TRBJ2-7; 8 bases match TRBD1. The CDR3 is 16 residues long. Germline-derived CDR1 and CDR2 are SGHVS and FNYEAQ. The V and J ends lost 0 bases and 1 base, in that order; junction bases with no gene match: 5. CDR3 sequence (DNA): TGTGCCAGCAGCTTAGCCCGGGACAGGACTTCCTACGAGCAGTACTTC. It specifies CASSLARDRTSYEQYF.

The V gene is TRBV7-6, the J gene TRBJ1-3; possible D gene TRBD1, 5 bases. Germline V gene data show CDR1 as SGHVS and CDR2 as FNYEAQ. Trimming left V 5 bases short and J 2 bases short, with 13 bases between. The CDR3 contains 15 residues. The CDR3 DNA is TGTGCCAGCAGCGGGGGGGTCGGACCTGGAAACACCATATATTTT. Protein sequence: CASSGGVGPGNTIYF.

This chain joins TRBV18 and TRBJ1-1; maybe TRBD1 (6 bases). Germline V gives CDR1 KGHSH, CDR2 LQKENI. The CDR3 length is 11 residues. V shed 5 bases and J shed 11 bases, with 12 bases lying between them. As DNA, the CDR3 is TGTGCCAGCTCAGGGGCAGGGGAGGCTTTCTTT. This encodes CASSGAGEAFF. The entire variable domain, with the rest obtained from reference TRBV18 and TRBJ1-1, is as follows: NAGVMQNPRHLVRRRGQEARLRCSPMKGHSHVYWYRQLPEEGLKFMVYLQKENIIDESGMPKERFSAEFPKEGPSILRIQQVVRGDSAAYFCASSGAGEAFFGQGTRLTVV.

V and J are TRBV28 and TRBJ2-7, with a weak D call TRBD1 (6 bases). The germline CDR1 and CDR2 sequences are MDHEN and SYDVKM. Trimming stripped 11 bases from V and 5 bases from J, with 13 bases between. The CDR3 length is 11 residues. This CDR3 is CAGQQGNEQYF. For the CDR3, the DNA is TGTGCCGGACAACAGGGAAACGAGCAGTACTTC.

The rearrangement uses TRBV5-1 and TRBJ1-1; D is ambiguous. The V gene lost 0 bases and the J gene lost 3 bases, with 6 bases spanning the gap. Germline V gene data show CDR1 as SGHRS and CDR2 as YFSETQ. This CDR3 is 13 amino acids long. CDR3 bases: TGCGCCAGCAGCTTGGACACCTACACTGAAGCTTTCTTT. It codes for CASSLDTYTEAFF.